The 20 T cell receptor beta chains below all came from one sample that was sequenced in a study of cytomegalovirus exposure and HLA in healthy donors. Researchers ran the PCR with 60 Vbeta and 13 Jbeta primers. Sequencing used immunoSEQ multiplex PCR; TCRdb keeps in-frame clones, though not all of them. There are about 170,000 clones in the sample; 82% occur only once, and over 1.2% lies in the top ten. Sequenced material: PBMCs. The receptors stem from a girl between 10 and 17 years old in good health and CMV-seropositive.

This clone appeared a few times. The chain joins TRBV9 to TRBJ2-1; 11 bases fit TRBD2. V trimming: 2 bases; J trimming: 8 bases; junction bases outside the gene matches: 6. CDR3 length: 15 residues. Germline CDR1 reads SGDLS; CDR2 reads YYNGEE. CDR3 nucleotides: TGTGCCAGCAGCGTCCCGGGACTAGCGGAGGATGAGCAGTTCTTC. This gives the protein CASSVPGLAEDEQFF. The variable domain in full, with the rest retrieved from reference TRBV9 and TRBJ2-1, is DSGVTQTPKHLITATGQRVTLRCSPRSGDLSVYWYQQSLDQGLQFLIQYYNGEERAKGNILERFSAQQFPDLHSELNLSSLELGDSALYFCASSVPGLAEDEQFFGPGTRLTVL.

This clone was seen only a few times. At one of its ends the junction is not consistent with the germline gene, which may arise from a read error. The chain joins TRBV7-9 to TRBJ2-7; 11 bases line up with TRBD2. Per germline, CDR1 SEHNR and CDR2 FQNEAQ (reference sequence). This CDR3 has 13 residues. CDR3 loop: CSSSSGRAYEQYF. CDR3 in DNA: TGTTCCAGCAGTAGCGGGAGGGCCTACGAGCAGTACTTC.

The chain has TRBV18 and TRBJ1-4; D perhaps matches TRBD1 (6 bases). This CDR3 comprises 13 residues. Germline-derived CDR1 and CDR2 are KGHSH and LQKENI. The V end was cut by 6 bases, the J end by 5 bases, with 10 bases between. DNA for the CDR3: TGTGCCAGCTCGGACAGAATCAATGAAAAACTGTTTTTT. It yields the protein CASSDRINEKLFF.

The chain recombines TRBV10-3 with TRBJ1-2; 7 nucleotides agree with TRBD1. CDR1 and CDR2 (germline): ENHRY, SYGVKD. The CDR3 covers 15 residues. The V gene end was trimmed by 2 bases and the J gene end by 6 bases; junction bases not matched to a gene: 9. The CDR3 region has the DNA TGTGCCATCAGTGAGAGGGACAGTCCAGGGGATGGCTACACCTTC. Translation gives CAISERDSPGDGYTF.

The chain joins TRBV7-3 to TRBJ1-2; 10 nucleotides agree with TRBD1. Germline-derived CDR1 and CDR2 are SGHTA and FQGTGA. The CDR3 is 13 amino acids. With 4 bases clipped from V and 8 bases from J, the junction kept 4 bases outside the gene matches. CDR3 protein: CASSSDRGGGYTF. The CDR3 coding sequence is TGTGCCAGCAGCTCGGACAGGGGGGGAGGCTACACCTTC. The whole variable domain, filled in from reference TRBV7-3 and TRBJ1-2, reads GAGVSQTPSNKVTEKGKYVELRCDPISGHTALYWYRQSLGQGPEFLIYFQGTGAADDSGLPNDRFFAVRPEGSVSTLKIQRTERGDSAVYLCASSSDRGGGYTFGSGTRLTVV.

A single count supports this clone. The chain uses TRBV2 and TRBJ1-5, with D tentatively TRBD1 (6 bases). The length of the CDR3 is 16 residues. CDR1 SNHLY and CDR2 FYNNEI come from the germline V gene. With 6 bases removed from V and 2 bases from J, the gap between germline ends came to 17 bases. The CDR3 spells CASSLEGEWGNQPQHF. DNA of the CDR3: TGTGCCAGCAGCCTAGAGGGGGAATGGGGCAATCAGCCCCAGCATTTT.

The chain recombines TRBV27 with TRBJ1-3, with 7 bases matching TRBD1. The CDR3 loop spans 14 amino acids. V lost 5 bases, J lost 3 bases, and 4 bases stayed unmatched. The germline V gene encodes CDR1 MNHEY and CDR2 SMNVEV (reference sequence). CDR3 DNA: TGTGCCAGCAGTACAGGGGTGGGTGGAAACACCATATATTTT. Encoded protein: CASSTGVGGNTIYF.

This clone was observed a single time. The same CDR3 also results from other DNA sequences found in this sample. The rearrangement links TRBV6-5 to TRBJ1-1; 8 nucleotides match TRBD1. CDR1 and CDR2 (germline): MNHEY, SVGAGI. V was pared by 5 bases and J by 3 bases, with 5 bases of the junction left unmatched. The CDR3 runs 14 residues. CDR3 coding DNA: TGTGCCAGCAGTCGGACAGGGAGGGACACTGAAGCTTTCTTT. Protein product: CASSRTGRDTEAFF.

This chain joins TRBV29-1 and TRBJ2-3, with 9 bases that match TRBD1. The CDR3 spans 14 residues. V shed 3 bases and J 4 bases; nucleotides not matched to a gene: 5. The germline gives CDR1 SQVTM, CDR2 ANQGSEA. CDR3 in amino acids: CSVEGDRAADTQYF. The CDR3 DNA reads TGCAGCGTTGAGGGGGACAGGGCGGCAGATACGCAGTATTTT.

The gene calls are TRBV5-1 and TRBJ2-5; TRBD1 matches 11 bases. CDR3 size: 15 residues. Germline CDR1 is SGHRS and CDR2 is YFSETQ. Trimming removed 0 bases from V and 4 bases from J; junction bases left unmatched: 2. The CDR3 DNA is TGCGCCAGCAGCTTGGTGGACAGGGGGCCAGAGACCCAGTACTTC. Its translation: CASSLVDRGPETQYF.

The gene calls are TRBV5-1 and TRBJ2-1, with TRBD2 matching over 12 bases. V dropped 4 bases and J dropped 0; count of bases not matched to a gene: 8. CDR1 SGHRS and CDR2 YFSETQ come from the germline V gene. The CDR3 extends over 18 amino acids. DNA of the CDR3: TGCGCCAGCAGCGCCCTCCTAGCGGGAGGGCCCTCCTACAATGAGCAGTTCTTC. Translating gives CASSALLAGGPSYNEQFF.

On this clone: Other nucleotide sequences from this sample produce the same CDR3. The V gene is TRBV5-1, the J gene TRBJ2-6; D possibly corresponds to TRBD2 (5 bases). Looked up from germline, CDR1 is SGHRS and CDR2 is YFSETQ. The CDR3 is made up of 18 amino acids. V was cut by 0 bases and J by 4 bases, with 17 bases left in between. The CDR3, as DNA: TGCGCCAGCAGCTTGGGACTACGAAAGTCCTCAGGGGCCAACGTCCTGACTTTC. It encodes CASSLGLRKSSGANVLTF.

This chain links TRBV18 with TRBJ2-7; 11 bases fit TRBD1. From germline, CDR1 is KGHSH and CDR2 LQKENI. The CDR3 covers 18 residues. Trimming cost V 3 bases and J 2 bases; bases outside gene matches: 12. Here the CDR3 DNA reads TGTGCCAGCTCACCGTACGTACCGGGACAGGGGGTCACCTACGAGCAGTACTTC. Amino acid sequence: CASSPYVPGQGVTYEQYF. Filled out from reference TRBV18 and TRBJ2-7, the complete variable domain reads NAGVMQNPRHLVRRRGQEARLRCSPMKGHSHVYWYRQLPEEGLKFMVYLQKENIIDESGMPKERFSAEFPKEGPSILRIQQVVRGDSAAYFCASSPYVPGQGVTYEQYFGPGTRLTVT.

This clone was recorded a few times. The chain employs TRBV5-6 and TRBJ1-4, with D possibly being TRBD1 (6 bases). Per germline, CDR1 SGHDT and CDR2 YYEEEE. CDR3 length equals 15 residues. Deletions cut 4 bases from V and 8 bases from J, with 18 bases between. For the CDR3, the DNA is TGTGCCAGCAGCACCCTACAGGGTAGTCGCGAAAAACTGTTTTTT. It specifies CASSTLQGSREKLFF.

This clone was picked up one time. This chain joins TRBV7-2 and TRBJ2-3; D unclear. The CDR3 length is 13 residues. The ends were cut back, 6 bases at V and 3 bases at J, with 10 bases in the middle. From germline, CDR1 is SGHTA and CDR2 FQGNSA. The chain's CDR3 is CASSQARTDTQYF. The CDR3 DNA reads TGTGCCAGCAGTCAAGCCCGAACAGATACGCAGTATTTT.

V gene TRBV9 combines with J gene TRBJ2-2; possibly TRBD1 for D (5 bases). V was trimmed by 0 bases and J by 4 bases, leaving 19 bases between them. The CDR3 sequence is 18 residues long. Germline V CDR1 and CDR2: SGDLS, YYNGEE. The CDR3 DNA is TGTGCCAGCAGCGTAGTAGACAGTTCCTGGGTGGGCACCGGGGAGCTGTTTTTT. It yields the protein CASSVVDSSWVGTGELFF.

The rearrangement links TRBV10-3 to TRBJ1-1; D is unresolved. In germline, CDR1 is ENHRY, CDR2 SYGVKD. Trimming cost V 3 bases and J 8 bases, with 7 bases left between them. The CDR3 sequence is 11 residues long. CDR3 nucleotides: TGTGCCATCAGTGAAGAGGGAGAAGCTTTCTTT. This codes for CAISEEGEAFF.

V is TRBV27 and J is TRBJ2-5; D is possibly TRBD2 (5 bases). CDR1 and CDR2 from the germline V gene are MNHEY and SMNVEV (reference sequence). CDR3 length equals 14 residues. Trimming shortened V by 3 bases and J by 5 bases, and 13 bases separated the two germline ends. CDR3 loop: CASSFSGELETQYF. The CDR3 DNA sequence: TGTGCCAGCAGTTTTAGTGGGGAGCTGGAGACCCAGTACTTC.

J is TRBJ2-3 and V is TRBV11-2; TRBD2 agrees at 9 bases. V dropped 5 bases and J dropped 8; count of bases not matched to a gene: 14. The CDR3 extends over 16 amino acids. Germline-derived CDR1 and CDR2 are SGHAT and FQNNGV. The CDR3 DNA sequence: TGTGCCAGCAGCCCAGATTCGAGACTAGCGGAAGGTACGCAGTATTTT. This gives the protein CASSPDSRLAEGTQYF.

J is TRBJ1-3 and V is TRBV29-1, with TRBD1 as a possible D gene (5 bases). Trimming cost V 2 bases and J 1 base, with 9 bases left between them. From germline, CDR1 is SQVTM and CDR2 ANQGSEA. The CDR3 length is 14 residues. DNA of the CDR3: TGCAGCGTTGAACGCGGGGCTTCTGGAAACACCATATATTTT. It codes for CSVERGASGNTIYF. Complete variable domain (other parts from reference TRBV29-1 and TRBJ1-3): SAVISQKPSRDICQRGTSLTIQCQVDSQVTMMFWYRQQPGQSLTLIATANQGSEATYESGFVIDKFPISRPNLTFSTLTVSNMSPEDSSIYLCSVERGASGNTIYFGEGSWLTVV.